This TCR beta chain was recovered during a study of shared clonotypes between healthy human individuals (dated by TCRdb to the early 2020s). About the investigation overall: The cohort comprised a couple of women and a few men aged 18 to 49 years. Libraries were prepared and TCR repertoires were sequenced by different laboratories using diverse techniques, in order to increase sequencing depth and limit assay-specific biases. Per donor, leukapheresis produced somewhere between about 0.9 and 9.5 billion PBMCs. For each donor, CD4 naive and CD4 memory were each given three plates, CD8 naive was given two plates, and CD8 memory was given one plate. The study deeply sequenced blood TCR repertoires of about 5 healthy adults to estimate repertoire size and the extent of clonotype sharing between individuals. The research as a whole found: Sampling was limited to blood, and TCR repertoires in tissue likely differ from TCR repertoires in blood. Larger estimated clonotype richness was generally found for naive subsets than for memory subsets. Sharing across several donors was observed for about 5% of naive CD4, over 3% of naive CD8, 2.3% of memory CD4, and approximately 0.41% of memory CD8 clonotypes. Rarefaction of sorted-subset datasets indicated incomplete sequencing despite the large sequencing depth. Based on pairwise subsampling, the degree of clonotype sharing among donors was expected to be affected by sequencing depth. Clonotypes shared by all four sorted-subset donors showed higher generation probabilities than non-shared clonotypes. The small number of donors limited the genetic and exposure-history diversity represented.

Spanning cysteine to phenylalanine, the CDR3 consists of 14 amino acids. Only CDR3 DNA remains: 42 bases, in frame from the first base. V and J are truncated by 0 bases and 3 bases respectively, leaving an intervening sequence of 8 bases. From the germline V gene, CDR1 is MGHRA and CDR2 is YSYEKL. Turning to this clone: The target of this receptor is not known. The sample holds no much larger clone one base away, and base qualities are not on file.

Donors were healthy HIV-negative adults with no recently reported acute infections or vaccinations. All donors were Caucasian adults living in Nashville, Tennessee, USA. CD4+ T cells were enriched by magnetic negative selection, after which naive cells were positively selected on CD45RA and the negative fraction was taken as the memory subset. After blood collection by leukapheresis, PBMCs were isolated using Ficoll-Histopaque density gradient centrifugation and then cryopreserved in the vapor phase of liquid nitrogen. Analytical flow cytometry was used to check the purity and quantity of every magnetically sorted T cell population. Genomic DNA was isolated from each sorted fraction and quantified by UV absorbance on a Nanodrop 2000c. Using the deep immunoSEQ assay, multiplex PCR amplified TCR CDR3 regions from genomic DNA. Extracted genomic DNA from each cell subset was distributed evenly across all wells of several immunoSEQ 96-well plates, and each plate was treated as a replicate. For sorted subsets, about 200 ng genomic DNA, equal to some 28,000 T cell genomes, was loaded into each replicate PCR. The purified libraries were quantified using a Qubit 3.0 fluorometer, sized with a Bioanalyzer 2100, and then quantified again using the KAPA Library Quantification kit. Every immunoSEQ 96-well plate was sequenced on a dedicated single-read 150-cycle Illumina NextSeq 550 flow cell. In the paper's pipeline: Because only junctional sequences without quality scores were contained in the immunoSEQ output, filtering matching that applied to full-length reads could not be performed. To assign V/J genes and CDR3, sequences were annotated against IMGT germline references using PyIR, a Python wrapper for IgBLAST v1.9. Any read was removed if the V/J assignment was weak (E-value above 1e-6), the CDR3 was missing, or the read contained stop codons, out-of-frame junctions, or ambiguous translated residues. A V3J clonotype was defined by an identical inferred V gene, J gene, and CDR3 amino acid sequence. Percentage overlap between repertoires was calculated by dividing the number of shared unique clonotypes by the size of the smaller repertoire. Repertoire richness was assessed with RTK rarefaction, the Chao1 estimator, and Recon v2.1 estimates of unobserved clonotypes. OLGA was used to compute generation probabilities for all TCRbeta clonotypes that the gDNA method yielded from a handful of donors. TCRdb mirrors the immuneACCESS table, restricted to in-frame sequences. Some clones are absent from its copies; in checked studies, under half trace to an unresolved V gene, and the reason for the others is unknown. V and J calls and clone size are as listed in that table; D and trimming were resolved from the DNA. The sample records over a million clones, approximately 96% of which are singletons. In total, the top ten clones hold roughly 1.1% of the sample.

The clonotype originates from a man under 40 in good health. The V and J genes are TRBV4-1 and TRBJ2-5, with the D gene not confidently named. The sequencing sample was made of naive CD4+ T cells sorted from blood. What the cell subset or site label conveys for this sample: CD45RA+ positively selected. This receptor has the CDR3 CASSQDPGKETQYF. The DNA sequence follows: TGCGCCAGCAGCCAAGATCCGGGTAAAGAGACCCAGTACTTC.